This T cell receptor beta chain was captured by sequencing in a study of T-cell reconstitution after alpha-beta-depleted transplantation in children. Study conclusions and caveats: The main origin of T-cell counts and diversity one year after transplant was newly produced T cells. Several hundred graft clones that had expanded were reportedly the source of alpha-beta T cells about two months after transplant.

The CDR3 is 18 residues long. The germline V gene encodes CDR1 DFQATT and CDR2 SNEGSKA (reference sequence). V shed 0 bases and J shed 0 bases, with 18 bases lying between them. In this sample, this clonotype turned up a few times. Its matching antigen is unknown. The library targeted TCRbeta and was prepared with unique molecular identifiers. MiXCR was run by TCRdb on the PCR reads, yielding one entry per CDR3 protein. The data show just under 250,000 distinct CDR3 sequences, about a quarter seen once. This sequence joins TRBV20-1 and TRBJ2-1, with D maybe TRBD1 (6 bases). Material: PBMCs, obtained before TCRalphabeta/CD19-depleted stem cell transplant. This TCR was sampled from a girl aged 2 to 9 with Fanconi anemia, due to receive a stem cell transplant. The DNA for the CDR3 is TGCAGTGCTAGAGATCGACAGGATTCCCTTCCCTCCTACAATGAGCAGTTCTTC. Residues: CSARDRQDSLPSYNEQFF.